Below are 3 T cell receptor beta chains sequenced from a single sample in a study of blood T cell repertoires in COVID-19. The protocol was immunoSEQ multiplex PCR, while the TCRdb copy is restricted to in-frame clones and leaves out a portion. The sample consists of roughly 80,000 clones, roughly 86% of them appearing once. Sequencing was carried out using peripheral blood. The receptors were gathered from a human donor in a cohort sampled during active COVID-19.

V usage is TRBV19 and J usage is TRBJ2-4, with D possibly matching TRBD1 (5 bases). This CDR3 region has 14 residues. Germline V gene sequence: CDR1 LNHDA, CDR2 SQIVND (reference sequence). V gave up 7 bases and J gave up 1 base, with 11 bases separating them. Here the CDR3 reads CASTSTEAKNIQYF. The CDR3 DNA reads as TGTGCCAGTACCTCGACAGAGGCCAAAAACATTCAGTACTTC. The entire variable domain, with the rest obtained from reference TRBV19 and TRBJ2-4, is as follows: DGGITQSPKYLFRKEGQNVTLSCEQNLNHDAMYWYRQDPGQGLRLIYYSQIVNDFQKGDIAEGYSVSREKKESFPLTVTSAQKNPTAFYLCASTSTEAKNIQYFGAGTRLSVL.

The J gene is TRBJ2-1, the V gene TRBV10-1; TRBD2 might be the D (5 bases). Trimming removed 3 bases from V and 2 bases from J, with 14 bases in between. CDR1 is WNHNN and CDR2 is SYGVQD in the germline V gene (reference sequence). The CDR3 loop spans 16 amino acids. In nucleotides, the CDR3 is TGCGCCAGCAGTGATCTAGCCTCATGGGCCTACAATGAGCAGTTCTTC. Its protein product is CASSDLASWAYNEQFF.

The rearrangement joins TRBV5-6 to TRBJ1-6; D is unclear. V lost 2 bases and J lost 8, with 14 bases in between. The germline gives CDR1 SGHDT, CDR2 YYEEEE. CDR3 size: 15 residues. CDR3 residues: CASSFSVGRDSPLHF. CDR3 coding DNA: TGTGCCAGCAGCTTTTCGGTAGGGAGGGATTCACCCCTCCACTTT. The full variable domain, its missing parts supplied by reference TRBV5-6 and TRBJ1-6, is DAGVTQSPTHLIKTRGQQVTLRCSPKSGHDTVSWYQQALGQGPQFIFQYYEEEERQRGNFPDRFSGHQFPNYSSELNVNALLLGDSALYLCASSFSVGRDSPLHFGNGTRLTVT.